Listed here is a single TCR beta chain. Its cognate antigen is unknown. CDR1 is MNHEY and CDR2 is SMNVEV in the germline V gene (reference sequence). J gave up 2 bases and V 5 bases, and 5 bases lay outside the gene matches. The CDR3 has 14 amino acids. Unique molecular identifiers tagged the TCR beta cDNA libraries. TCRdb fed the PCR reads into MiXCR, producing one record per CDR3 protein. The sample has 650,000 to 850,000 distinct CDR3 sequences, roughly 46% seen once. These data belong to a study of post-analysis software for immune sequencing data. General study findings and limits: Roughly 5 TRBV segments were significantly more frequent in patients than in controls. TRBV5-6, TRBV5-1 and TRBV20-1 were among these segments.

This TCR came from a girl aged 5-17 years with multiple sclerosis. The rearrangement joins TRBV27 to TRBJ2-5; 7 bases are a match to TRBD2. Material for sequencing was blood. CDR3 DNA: TGTGCCAGCAGTCAAGCGGGACCGCAAGAGACCCAGTACTTC. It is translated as CASSQAGPQETQYF.